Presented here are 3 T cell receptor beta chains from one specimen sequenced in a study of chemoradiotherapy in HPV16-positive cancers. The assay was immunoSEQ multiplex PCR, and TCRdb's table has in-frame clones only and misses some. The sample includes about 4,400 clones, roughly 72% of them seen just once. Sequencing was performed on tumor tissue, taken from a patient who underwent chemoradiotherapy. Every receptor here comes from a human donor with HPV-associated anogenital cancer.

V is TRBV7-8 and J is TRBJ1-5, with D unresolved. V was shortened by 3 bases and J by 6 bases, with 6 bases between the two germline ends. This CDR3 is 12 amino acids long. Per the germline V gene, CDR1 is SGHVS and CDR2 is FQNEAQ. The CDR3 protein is CASSLRGQPQHF. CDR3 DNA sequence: TGTGCCAGCAGCTTGAGAGGTCAGCCCCAGCATTTT.

CDR3 sequence reads: CASSLPGPQVPETQYF. The CDR3, as DNA: TGTGCCAGCAGCTTGCCCGGGCCTCAGGTCCCAGAGACCCAGTACTTC. V usage is TRBV11-2 and J usage is TRBJ2-5; no definite D call. The CDR3 has 16 residues. Trimming shortened V by 3 bases and J by 4 bases, and 18 bases separated the two germline ends. From germline, CDR1 is SGHAT and CDR2 FQNNGV.

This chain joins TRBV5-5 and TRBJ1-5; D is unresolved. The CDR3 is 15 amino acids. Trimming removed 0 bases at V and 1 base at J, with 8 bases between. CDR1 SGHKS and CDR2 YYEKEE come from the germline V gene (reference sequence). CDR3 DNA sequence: TGTGCCAGCAGCTTGGCGGGGTTAAGCAATCAGCCCCAGCATTTT. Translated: CASSLAGLSNQPQHF.